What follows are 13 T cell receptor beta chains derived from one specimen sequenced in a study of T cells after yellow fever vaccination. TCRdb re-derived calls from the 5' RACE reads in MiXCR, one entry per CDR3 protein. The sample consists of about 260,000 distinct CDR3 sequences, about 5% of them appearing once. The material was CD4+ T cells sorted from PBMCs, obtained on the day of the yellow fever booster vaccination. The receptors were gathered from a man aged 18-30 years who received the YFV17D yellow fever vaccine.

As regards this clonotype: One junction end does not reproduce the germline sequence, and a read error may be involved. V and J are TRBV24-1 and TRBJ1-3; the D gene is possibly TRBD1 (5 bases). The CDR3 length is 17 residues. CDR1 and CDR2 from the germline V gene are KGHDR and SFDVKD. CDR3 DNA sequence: TGTGCCACCAGTGATTTCAGGCGGCGGGACTCTGGAGACACCATATATTTT. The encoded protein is CATSDFRRRDSGDTIYF.

As DNA, the CDR3 is TGTGCCAGCAGCCTCGCGATGGACACTGAAGCTTTCTTT. Translation: CASSLAMDTEAFF. V usage is TRBV11-2 and J usage is TRBJ1-1, with unresolved D. This CDR3 is built from 13 residues. The ends were cut back, 5 bases at V and 3 bases at J, with 10 bases in the middle. Germline assignment: CDR1 SGHAT and CDR2 FQNNGV.

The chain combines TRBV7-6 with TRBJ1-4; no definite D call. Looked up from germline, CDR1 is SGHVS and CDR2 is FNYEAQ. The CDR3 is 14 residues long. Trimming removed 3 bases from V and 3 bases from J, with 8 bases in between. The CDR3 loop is CASSLRAANEKLFF. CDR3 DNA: TGTGCCAGCAGCTTGAGGGCTGCTAATGAAAAACTGTTTTTT.

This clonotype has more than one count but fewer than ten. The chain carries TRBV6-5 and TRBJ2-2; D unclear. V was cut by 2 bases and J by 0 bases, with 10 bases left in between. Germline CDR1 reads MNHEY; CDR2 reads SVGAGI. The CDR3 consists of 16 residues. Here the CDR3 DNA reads TGTGCCAGCAGTTACCTTGGGTCGACGAACACCGGGGAGCTGTTTTTT. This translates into CASSYLGSTNTGELFF.

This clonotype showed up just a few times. This CDR3 reads CASSPLQSTDTQYF. CDR3 coding DNA: TGTGCCAGCTCACCACTCCAGAGCACAGATACGCAGTATTTT. The chain is built from TRBV18 and TRBJ2-3; D ambiguous. Trimming left V 1 base short and J 0 bases short, with 5 bases between. Germline CDR1 and CDR2: KGHSH and LQKENI. The CDR3 length is 14 residues.

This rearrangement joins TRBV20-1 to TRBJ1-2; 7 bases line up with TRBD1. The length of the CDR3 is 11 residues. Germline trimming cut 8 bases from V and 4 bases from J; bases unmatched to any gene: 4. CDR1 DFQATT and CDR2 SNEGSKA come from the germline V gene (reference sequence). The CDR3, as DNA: TGCAGTCAAGACAGGGCCTATGGCTACACCTTC. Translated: CSQDRAYGYTF.

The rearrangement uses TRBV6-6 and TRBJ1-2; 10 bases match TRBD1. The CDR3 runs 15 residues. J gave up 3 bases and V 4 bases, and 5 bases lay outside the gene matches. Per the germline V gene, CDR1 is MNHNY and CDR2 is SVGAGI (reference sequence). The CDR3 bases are TGTGCCAGCAGTTCTCCCGGGACAGGGGACTATGGCTACACCTTC. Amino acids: CASSSPGTGDYGYTF.

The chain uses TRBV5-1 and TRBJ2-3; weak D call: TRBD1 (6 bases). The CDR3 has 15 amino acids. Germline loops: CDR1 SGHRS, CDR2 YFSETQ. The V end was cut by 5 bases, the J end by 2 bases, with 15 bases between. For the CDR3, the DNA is TGCGCCAGCAGGAACGGGACAAATCCCACAGATACGCAGTATTTT. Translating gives CASRNGTNPTDTQYF.

CDR3 region: CASSRLGRANTEAFF. The CDR3 DNA reads TGTGCCAGCAGCAGATTGGGACGAGCGAACACTGAAGCTTTCTTT. The chain links TRBV7-8 to TRBJ1-1; a weak D match, TRBD1 (5 bases). Germline CDR1 is SGHVS and CDR2 is FQNEAQ. V dropped 5 bases and J dropped 1 base, with 14 bases sitting between them. There are 15 residues in the CDR3.

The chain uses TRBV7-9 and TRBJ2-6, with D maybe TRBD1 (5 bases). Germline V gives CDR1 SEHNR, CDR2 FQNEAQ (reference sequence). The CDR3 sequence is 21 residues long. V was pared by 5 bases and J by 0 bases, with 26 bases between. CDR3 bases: TGTGCCAGCAGCCGCCACTACAGGAATACCGTCGGACGCTCTGGGGCCAACGTCCTGACTTTC. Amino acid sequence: CASSRHYRNTVGRSGANVLTF.

The CDR3, as DNA: TGTGCCAGCAGCTTCCCGGGGGGCGCGCGTGCTGGCTACACCTTC. Its translation is CASSFPGGARAGYTF. The chain recombines TRBV7-2 with TRBJ1-2; D might be TRBD1 (6 bases). The CDR3 covers 15 residues. Trimming stripped 3 bases from V and 7 bases from J, with 18 bases between. Germline V CDR1 and CDR2: SGHTA, FQGNSA.

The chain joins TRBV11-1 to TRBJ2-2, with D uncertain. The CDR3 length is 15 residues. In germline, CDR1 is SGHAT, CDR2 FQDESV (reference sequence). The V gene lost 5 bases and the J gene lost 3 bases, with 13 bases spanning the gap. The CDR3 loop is CASSPPQGDTGELFF. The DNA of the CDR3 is TGTGCCAGCAGCCCCCCCCAAGGAGACACCGGGGAGCTGTTTTTT. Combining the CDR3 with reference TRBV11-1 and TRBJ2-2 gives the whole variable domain EAEVAQSPRYKITEKSQAVAFWCDPISGHATLYWYRQILGQGPELLVQFQDESVVDDSQLPKDRFSAERLKGVDSTLKIQPAELGDSAMYLCASSPPQGDTGELFFGEGSRLTVL.

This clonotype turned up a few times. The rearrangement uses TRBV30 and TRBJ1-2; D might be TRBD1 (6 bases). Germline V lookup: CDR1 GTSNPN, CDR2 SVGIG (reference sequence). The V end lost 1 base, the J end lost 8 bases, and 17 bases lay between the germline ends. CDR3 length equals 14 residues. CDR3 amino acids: CAWSALSGGLGYTF. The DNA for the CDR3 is TGTGCCTGGAGTGCCCTCTCCGGGGGGCTGGGCTACACCTTC. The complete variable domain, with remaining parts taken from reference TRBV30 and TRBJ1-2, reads SQTIHQWPATLVQPVGSPLSLECTVEGTSNPNLYWYRQAAGRGLQLLFYSVGIGQISSEVPQNLSASRPQDRQFILSSKKLLLSDSGFYLCAWSALSGGLGYTFGSGTRLTVV.